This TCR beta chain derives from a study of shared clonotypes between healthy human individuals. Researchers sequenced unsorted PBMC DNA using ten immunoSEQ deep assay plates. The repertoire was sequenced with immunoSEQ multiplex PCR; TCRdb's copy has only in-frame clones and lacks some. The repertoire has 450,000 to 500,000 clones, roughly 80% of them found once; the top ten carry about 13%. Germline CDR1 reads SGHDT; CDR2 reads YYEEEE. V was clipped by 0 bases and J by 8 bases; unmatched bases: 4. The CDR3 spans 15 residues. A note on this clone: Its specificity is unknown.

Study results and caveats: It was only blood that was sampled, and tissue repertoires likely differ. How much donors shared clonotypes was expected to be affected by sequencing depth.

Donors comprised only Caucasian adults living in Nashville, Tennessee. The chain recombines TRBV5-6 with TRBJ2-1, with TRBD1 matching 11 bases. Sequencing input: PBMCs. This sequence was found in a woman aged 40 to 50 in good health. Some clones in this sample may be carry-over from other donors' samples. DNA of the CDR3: TGTGCCAGCAGCTTGGTGGGACAGGGGGGGGATGAGCAGTTCTTC. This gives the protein CASSLVGQGGDEQFF.